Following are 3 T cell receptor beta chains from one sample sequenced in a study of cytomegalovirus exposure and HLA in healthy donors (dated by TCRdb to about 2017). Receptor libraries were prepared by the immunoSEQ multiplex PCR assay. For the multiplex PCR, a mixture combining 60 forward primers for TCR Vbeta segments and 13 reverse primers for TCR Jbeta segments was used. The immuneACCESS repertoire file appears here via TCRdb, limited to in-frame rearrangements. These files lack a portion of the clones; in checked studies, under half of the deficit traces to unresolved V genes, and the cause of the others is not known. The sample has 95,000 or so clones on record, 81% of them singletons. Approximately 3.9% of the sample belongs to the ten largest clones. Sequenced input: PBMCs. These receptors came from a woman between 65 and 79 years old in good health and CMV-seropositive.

The CDR3 nucleotides read TGTGCCAGCAGCCCGGGACAGCCCTACGAGCAGTACTTC. The encoded protein is CASSPGQPYEQYF. The genes are TRBV6-5 and TRBJ2-7, with TRBD1 matching 7 bases. J was trimmed by 2 bases and V by 6 bases; bases with no gene match: 4. The germline gives CDR1 MNHEY, CDR2 SVGAGI. The CDR3 is 13 residues long.

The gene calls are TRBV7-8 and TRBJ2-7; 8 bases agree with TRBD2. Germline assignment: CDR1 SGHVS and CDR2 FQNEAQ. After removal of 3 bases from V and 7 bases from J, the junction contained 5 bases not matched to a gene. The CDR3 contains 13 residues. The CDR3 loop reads CASSLSGRYEQYF. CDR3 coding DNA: TGTGCCAGCAGCTTGAGCGGGAGATATGAGCAGTACTTC.

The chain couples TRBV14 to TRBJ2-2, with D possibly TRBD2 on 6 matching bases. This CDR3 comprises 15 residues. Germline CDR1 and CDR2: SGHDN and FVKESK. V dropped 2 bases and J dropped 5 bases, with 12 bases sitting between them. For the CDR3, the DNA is TGTGCCAGCAGCCAAAAATTTCGGGGGACCGGGGAGCTGTTTTTT. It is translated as CASSQKFRGTGELFF. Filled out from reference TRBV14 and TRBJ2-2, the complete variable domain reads EAGVTQFPSHSVIEKGQTVTLRCDPISGHDNLYWYRRVMGKEIKFLLHFVKESKQDESGMPNNRFLAERTGGTYSTLKVQPAELEDSGVYFCASSQKFRGTGELFFGEGSRLTVL.